These T cell receptor beta chains were read from a single sample in a study of graft-versus-host responses after intestinal transplantation. Method: immunoSEQ multiplex PCR; TCRdb's copy keeps in-frame clones and lacks some. The data contain roughly 110,000 clones, approximately 90% of them singletons. Antigens for these TCRs are unknown. The input for sequencing was unstimulated CD4+ T cells sorted from spleen or lymph node cells, taken before transplant. All receptors derive from a human donor who was the organ donor for an intestinal transplant. The CDR3 runs from the conserved cysteine through the conserved F or W. A D gene is named only where the DNA matches it firmly. Not all rows give a size; the values are once, few, many and, for expanded clones, a class.

J gene: TRBJ2-3
D gene: TRBD2
V gene: TRBV10-3
clone size: -
CDR3 protein: CAISRTSGEDTQYF
CDR3 DNA: TGTGCCATCAGTAGGACTAGCGGTGAAGATACGCAGTATTTT

J gene: TRBJ2-7
D gene: -
V gene: TRBV7-3
clone size: -
CDR3 protein: CASSRSGSSYEQYF
CDR3 DNA: TGTGCCAGCAGCCGCAGCGGAAGCTCCTACGAGCAGTACTTC

J gene: TRBJ1-1
D gene: -
V gene: TRBV11-2
clone size: -
CDR3 protein: CASSFTQNTEAFF
CDR3 DNA: TGTGCCAGCAGCTTTACACAGAACACTGAAGCTTTCTTT

J gene: TRBJ1-3
D gene: -
V gene: TRBV6-5
clone size: -
CDR3 protein: CASGTSSGNTIYF
CDR3 DNA: TGTGCCAGCGGAACCTCCTCTGGAAACACCATATATTTT

J gene: TRBJ1-4
D gene: TRBD1
V gene: TRBV7-9
clone size: -
CDR3 protein: CASSLGQGAEKLFF
CDR3 DNA: TGTGCCAGCAGCTTAGGACAGGGGGCTGAAAAACTGTTTTTT

J gene: TRBJ1-2
D gene: TRBD1
V gene: TRBV28
clone size: -
CDR3 protein: CASSIGTGGHYGYTF
CDR3 DNA: TGTGCCAGCAGTATTGGGACAGGGGGCCACTATGGCTACACCTTC

J gene: TRBJ2-2
D gene: -
V gene: TRBV5-1
clone size: -
CDR3 protein: CASSYYRVRTGELFF
CDR3 DNA: TGCGCCAGCAGCTACTACAGGGTACGAACCGGGGAGCTGTTTTTT

J gene: TRBJ1-1
D gene: -
V gene: TRBV15
clone size: -
CDR3 protein: CATSRHALGGNRGAFF
CDR3 DNA: TGTGCCACCAGCAGACACGCCCTGGGAGGGAATAGGGGAGCTTTCTTT

J gene: TRBJ1-2
D gene: -
V gene: TRBV4-1
clone size: -
CDR3 protein: CASSHEPNYGYTF
CDR3 DNA: TGCGCCAGCAGCCATGAGCCTAACTATGGCTACACCTTC

J gene: TRBJ2-2
D gene: TRBD1
V gene: TRBV7-3
clone size: -
CDR3 protein: CASSWTGGFNTGELFF
CDR3 DNA: TGTGCCAGCAGCTGGACAGGGGGGTTCAACACCGGGGAGCTGTTTTTT

J gene: TRBJ2-4
D gene: TRBD1
V gene: TRBV19
clone size: -
CDR3 protein: CASSNWGTGVQYF
CDR3 DNA: TGTGCCAGTAGTAATTGGGGGACAGGTGTTCAGTACTTC

J gene: TRBJ1-1
D gene: TRBD1
V gene: TRBV7-2
clone size: -
CDR3 protein: CASSPGQGGGNTEAFF
CDR3 DNA: TGTGCCAGCAGCCCGGGACAGGGAGGTGGGAACACTGAAGCTTTCTTT

J gene: TRBJ1-2
D gene: -
V gene: TRBV4-1
clone size: -
CDR3 protein: CASSQSKYGYTF
CDR3 DNA: TGCGCCAGCAGCCAAAGCAAGTATGGCTACACCTTC

J gene: TRBJ2-1
D gene: -
V gene: TRBV7-3
clone size: -
CDR3 protein: CASSLNGEQFF
CDR3 DNA: TGTGCCAGCAGCTTAAATGGTGAGCAGTTCTTC

J gene: TRBJ1-1
D gene: -
V gene: TRBV6-5
clone size: -
CDR3 protein: CASSFDTEAFF
CDR3 DNA: TGTGCCAGCAGTTTTGACACTGAAGCTTTCTTT

J gene: TRBJ2-2
D gene: -
V gene: TRBV23-1
clone size: -
CDR3 protein: CASSQSAPGTKSTGELFF
CDR3 DNA: TGCGCCAGCAGTCAATCTGCACCCGGGACAAAGAGTACCGGGGAGCTGTTTTTT

J gene: TRBJ1-1
D gene: TRBD1
V gene: TRBV6-5
clone size: -
CDR3 protein: CASSQPQGSGTEAFF
CDR3 DNA: TGTGCCAGCAGTCAGCCACAGGGGAGCGGCACTGAAGCTTTCTTT

J gene: TRBJ2-7
D gene: -
V gene: TRBV2
clone size: few
CDR3 protein: CASSAASLREEQYF
CDR3 DNA: TGTGCCAGCAGTGCGGCCAGCCTACGAGAGGAGCAGTACTTC

J gene: TRBJ2-1
D gene: -
V gene: TRBV27
clone size: -
CDR3 protein: CASSLRWGNEQFF
CDR3 DNA: TGTGCCAGCAGTTTAAGATGGGGGAATGAGCAGTTCTTC

J gene: TRBJ1-5
D gene: -
V gene: TRBV18
clone size: -
CDR3 protein: CASSPRGSYSNQPQHF
CDR3 DNA: TGTGCCAGCTCACCAAGGGGGTCCTATAGCAATCAGCCCCAGCATTTT

J gene: TRBJ1-2
D gene: -
V gene: TRBV25-1
clone size: -
CDR3 protein: CASSGGGDYGYTF
CDR3 DNA: TGTGCCAGCAGTGGGGGTGGGGACTATGGCTACACCTTC

J gene: TRBJ1-3
D gene: -
V gene: TRBV18
clone size: -
CDR3 protein: CASSPRPDPVNTIYF
CDR3 DNA: TGTGCCAGCTCGCCTCGCCCGGACCCGGTAAACACCATATATTTT

J gene: TRBJ2-7
D gene: -
V gene: TRBV18
clone size: few
CDR3 protein: CASSPGLSYEQYF
CDR3 DNA: TGTGCCAGCTCACCGGGACTCAGCTACGAGCAGTACTTC

J gene: TRBJ1-1
D gene: TRBD1
V gene: TRBV2
clone size: -
CDR3 protein: CASRDRDIEAFF
CDR3 DNA: TGTGCCAGCAGGGACAGGGATATAGAAGCTTTCTTT

J gene: TRBJ2-3
D gene: -
V gene: TRBV5-1
clone size: -
CDR3 protein: CASSLAKGTDTQYF
CDR3 DNA: TGCGCCAGCAGCTTGGCCAAGGGCACAGATACGCAGTATTTT

J gene: TRBJ1-4
D gene: TRBD1
V gene: TRBV6-6
clone size: -
CDR3 protein: CASSSPGGQLVGELFF
CDR3 DNA: TGTGCCAGCAGTTCCCCTGGGGGACAGCTGGTTGGGGAACTGTTTTTT

J gene: TRBJ2-7
D gene: -
V gene: TRBV27
clone size: -
CDR3 protein: CASGDRDGSYEQYF
CDR3 DNA: TGTGCCAGCGGGGACCGGGACGGATCCTACGAGCAGTACTTC

J gene: TRBJ2-3
D gene: -
V gene: TRBV27
clone size: -
CDR3 protein: CASSLGGDTQYF
CDR3 DNA: TGTGCCAGCAGTTTAGGGGGGGATACGCAGTATTTT

J gene: TRBJ1-1
D gene: -
V gene: TRBV5-4
clone size: -
CDR3 protein: CASSLGMNTEAFF
CDR3 DNA: TGTGCCAGCAGCTTAGGAATGAACACTGAAGCTTTCTTT

J gene: TRBJ1-4
D gene: -
V gene: TRBV5-6
clone size: -
CDR3 protein: CASSALSFNEKLFF
CDR3 DNA: TGTGCCAGCAGCGCCCTCAGCTTTAATGAAAAACTGTTTTTT

J gene: TRBJ2-3
D gene: TRBD2
V gene: TRBV10-2
clone size: -
CDR3 protein: CASSEPGLAGVKDTQYF
CDR3 DNA: TGCGCCAGCAGTGAACCCGGACTAGCGGGAGTGAAAGATACGCAGTATTTT

J gene: TRBJ2-3
D gene: -
V gene: TRBV5-4
clone size: -
CDR3 protein: CASSSRNTQYF
CDR3 DNA: TGTGCCAGCAGCTCCCGCAATACGCAGTATTTT

J gene: TRBJ2-1
D gene: TRBD2
V gene: TRBV10-1
clone size: few
CDR3 protein: CASSGTSGRAYNEQFF
CDR3 DNA: TGCGCCAGCAGTGGGACTAGCGGGAGGGCCTACAATGAGCAGTTCTTC

J gene: TRBJ2-3
D gene: -
V gene: TRBV5-6
clone size: -
CDR3 protein: CASSLEQGGDTQYF
CDR3 DNA: TGTGCCAGCAGCTTGGAACAGGGAGGAGATACGCAGTATTTT

J gene: TRBJ2-7
D gene: -
V gene: TRBV21-1
clone size: once
CDR3 protein: CATPGQLTYEQYF
CDR3 DNA: TGTGCCACCCCGGGACAGCTAACCTACGAGCAGTACTTC

J gene: TRBJ2-5
D gene: TRBD1
V gene: TRBV18
clone size: -
CDR3 protein: CASSPFRDRGLYF
CDR3 DNA: TGTGCCAGCTCACCATTCAGGGACAGGGGGCTCTACTTC

J gene: TRBJ1-2
D gene: TRBD1
V gene: TRBV4-1
clone size: -
CDR3 protein: CASSQGQGYGYTF
CDR3 DNA: TGCGCCAGCAGCCAGGGACAGGGCTATGGCTACACCTTC

J gene: TRBJ2-7
D gene: TRBD1
V gene: TRBV6-1
clone size: -
CDR3 protein: CASSGRQGAQGYEQYF
CDR3 DNA: TGTGCCAGCAGTGGTCGACAGGGGGCGCAGGGCTACGAGCAGTACTTC

J gene: TRBJ2-2
D gene: -
V gene: TRBV9
clone size: -
CDR3 protein: CASSVGSRAGGELFF
CDR3 DNA: TGTGCCAGCAGCGTAGGGAGCAGGGCCGGCGGGGAGCTGTTTTTT

J gene: TRBJ1-1
D gene: TRBD1
V gene: TRBV18
clone size: -
CDR3 protein: CASAPGQSVMNTEAFF
CDR3 DNA: TGTGCCAGCGCACCGGGACAGTCGGTAATGAACACTGAAGCTTTCTTT

J gene: TRBJ1-2
D gene: -
V gene: TRBV9
clone size: once
CDR3 protein: CASSVGGTNYGYTF
CDR3 DNA: TGTGCCAGCAGCGTAGGCGGAACTAACTATGGCTACACCTTC

J gene: TRBJ2-7
D gene: -
V gene: TRBV5-4
clone size: -
CDR3 protein: CASSRGRDSYEQYF
CDR3 DNA: TGTGCCAGCAGCCGGGGCAGGGACTCCTACGAGCAGTACTTC

J gene: TRBJ2-1
D gene: TRBD2
V gene: TRBV2
clone size: -
CDR3 protein: CASRKRGGTSGNTRQFF
CDR3 DNA: TGTGCCAGCAGGAAACGGGGTGGGACTAGCGGGAACACCCGGCAGTTCTTC

J gene: TRBJ2-2
D gene: -
V gene: TRBV9
clone size: -
CDR3 protein: CASSVVGGELFF
CDR3 DNA: TGTGCCAGCAGCGTAGTGGGGGGAGAGCTGTTTTTT

J gene: TRBJ1-1
D gene: TRBD1
V gene: TRBV10-2
clone size: -
CDR3 protein: CASRTQGGNTEAFF
CDR3 DNA: TGCGCCAGCAGAACTCAGGGGGGGAACACTGAAGCTTTCTTT

J gene: TRBJ1-2
D gene: -
V gene: TRBV2
clone size: -
CDR3 protein: CASSATGIYGYTF
CDR3 DNA: TGTGCCAGCAGTGCGACAGGAATCTATGGCTACACCTTC

J gene: TRBJ2-1
D gene: -
V gene: TRBV28
clone size: -
CDR3 protein: CASSPSSEQFF
CDR3 DNA: TGTGCCAGCAGCCCCTCTTCTGAGCAGTTCTTC